These 28 T cell receptor beta chains came from one sample sequenced in a study of OX40 agonist ivuxolimab in advanced cancers. Profiled with immunoSEQ multiplex PCR; TCRdb holds only in-frame clones, not every one. This table has around 70,000 clones, roughly 84% appearing once. The sample was CD4+ or CD8+ T cells sorted from blood, taken in a trial of the OX40 agonist ivuxolimab. The receptors were sampled from an adult with an advanced solid tumor such as melanoma, head and neck, liver or kidney cancer.

This chain links TRBV18 with TRBJ2-7; D may correspond to TRBD1 or TRBD2 (5 bases each). Germline CDR1 reads KGHSH; CDR2 reads LQKENI. Trimming cost V 3 bases and J 1 base, with 13 bases left between them. The CDR3 extends over 15 amino acids. This chain's CDR3 is CASSPPGTTSYEQYF. The CDR3 nucleotides are TGTGCCAGCTCACCTCCCGGGACCACATCCTACGAGCAGTACTTC.

The CDR3 sequence is CASSSRGNQPQHF. In nucleotides, the CDR3 is TGTGCCAGCAGTTCCCGGGGGAATCAGCCCCAGCATTTT. V gene TRBV28 combines with J gene TRBJ1-5; D may be TRBD1 (5 bases). This CDR3 spans 13 amino acids. Trimming took 4 bases from V and 4 from J, leaving 8 bases between them. Germline V lookup: CDR1 MDHEN, CDR2 SYDVKM.

In this sample, this clone turned up once. This sequence joins TRBV4-1 and TRBJ2-3; TRBD1 aligns across 12 bases. The germline gives CDR1 MGHRA, CDR2 YSYEKL. The CDR3 sequence is 17 residues long. V shed 4 bases, J shed 3 bases, and the junction held 8 bases outside the gene matches. The CDR3 loop reads CASSLVGTGGLTDTQYF. CDR3 nucleotides: TGCGCCAGCAGCCTAGTCGGGACAGGGGGCCTTACAGATACGCAGTATTTT.

The chain is built from TRBV19 and TRBJ1-1; 7 bases align to TRBD1. From germline, CDR1 is LNHDA and CDR2 SQIVND (reference sequence). This CDR3 comprises 15 residues. Unmatched junction bases numbered 6, after V lost 3 bases and J lost 2 bases. The CDR3 nucleotides are TGTGCCAGTAGTATGGGGAGACAGGGTAACACTGAAGCTTTCTTT. This codes for CASSMGRQGNTEAFF.

This clone was picked up a small number of times. The chain couples TRBV11-3 to TRBJ2-7; no definite D call. V dropped 10 bases and J dropped 5 bases, with 24 bases sitting between them. The CDR3 runs to 15 residues. Germline-derived CDR1 and CDR2 are SGHNT and YENEEA. Here the CDR3 reads CANQYPLGRLHEQYF. For the CDR3, the DNA is TGTGCCAACCAGTATCCGTTAGGTAGACTCCACGAGCAGTACTTC.

Here the CDR3 reads CASRPGPGDGTEAFF. In DNA, the CDR3 is TGTGCCAGCAGACCCGGCCCAGGGGATGGCACTGAAGCTTTCTTT. This chain connects TRBV6-6 to TRBJ1-1; possibly TRBD1 for D (6 bases). This CDR3 is 15 amino acids long. Trimming took off 6 bases at V and 4 bases at J, with 18 bases between the two ends. Germline-derived CDR1 and CDR2 are MNHNY and SVGAGI (reference sequence).

V gene TRBV29-1 combines with J gene TRBJ2-5; D not resolved. Germline lookup yields CDR1 SQVTM and CDR2 ANQGSEA. This CDR3 comprises 14 residues. Trimming removed 3 bases from V and 0 bases from J, with 11 bases in between. The CDR3: CSVESQLYQETQYF. In nucleotides, the CDR3 is TGCAGCGTTGAGTCCCAGCTGTACCAAGAGACCCAGTACTTC.

The chain joins TRBV7-2 to TRBJ2-5, with 11 nucleotides matching TRBD2. The CDR3 has 15 amino acids. The J segment lost 9 bases and the V segment lost 1 base, leaving 7 bases of the junction unmatched. CDR1 is SGHTA and CDR2 is FQGNSA in the germline V gene. The CDR3 region has the DNA TGTGCCAGCAGCTTAGGTGGGCTAGCGGGGGGAGCCCAGTACTTC. Its protein product is CASSLGGLAGGAQYF.

The J gene is TRBJ2-7, the V gene TRBV28; 9 positions match TRBD1. The CDR3 runs 14 residues. J gave up 4 bases and V 10 bases, and 11 bases lay outside the gene matches. The germline V gene encodes CDR1 MDHEN and CDR2 SYDVKM. This chain's CDR3 is CATRGQGSSYEQYF. The CDR3 nucleotides are TGTGCCACCCGCGGACAGGGGAGTTCGTACGAGCAGTACTTC. The complete variable domain, with remaining parts taken from reference TRBV28 and TRBJ2-7, reads DVKVTQSSRYLVKRTGEKVFLECVQDMDHENMFWYRQDPGLGLRLIYFSYDVKMKEKGDIPEGYSVSREKKERFSLILESASTNQTSMYLCATRGQGSSYEQYFGPGTRLTVT.

The chain uses TRBV6-6 and TRBJ2-7; tentatively, D is TRBD2 (5 bases). Trimming cost V 0 bases and J 7 bases, with 10 bases left between them. The CDR3 is made up of 13 amino acids. Looked up from germline, CDR1 is MNHNY and CDR2 is SVGAGI (reference sequence). DNA for the CDR3: TGTGCCAGCAGTTACTCGGGAGAGCGGGAGCAGTACTTC. It is translated as CASSYSGEREQYF.

This clone was seen only a few times. The gene calls are TRBV25-1 and TRBJ1-5; tentatively, D is TRBD1 (6 bases). The CDR3 length is 14 residues. V lost 2 bases, J lost 10 bases, and 15 bases lay in between. CDR1 and CDR2 from the germline V gene are MGHDK and SYGVNS. The CDR3: CASSEGGGYGPQHF. The DNA of the CDR3 is TGTGCCAGCAGTGAAGGAGGGGGGTATGGACCCCAGCATTTT.

This clone was detected only once. This chain connects TRBV7-2 to TRBJ1-6; D uncertain. Germline CDR1 and CDR2: SGHTA and FQGNSA. The CDR3 has 16 residues. V dropped 2 bases and J dropped 5 bases, with 13 bases sitting between them. This CDR3 reads CASSLRWQADNSPLHF. The CDR3 bases are TGTGCCAGCAGCTTAAGGTGGCAGGCCGATAATTCACCCCTCCACTTT.

The chain uses TRBV5-1 and TRBJ1-2; TRBD1 is a possible D gene (5 bases). Germline CDR1 reads SGHRS; CDR2 reads YFSETQ. V was trimmed by 2 bases and J by 4 bases, leaving 12 bases between them. The CDR3 has 14 amino acids. The CDR3 spells CASSFQGPSYGYTF. The CDR3 nucleotides read TGCGCCAGCAGCTTTCAGGGTCCGTCCTATGGCTACACCTTC. Filled out from reference TRBV5-1 and TRBJ1-2, the complete variable domain reads KAGVTQTPRYLIKTRGQQVTLSCSPISGHRSVSWYQQTPGQGLQFLFEYFSETQRNKGNFPGRFSGRQFSNSRSEMNVSTLELGDSALYLCASSFQGPSYGYTFGSGTRLTVV.

The genes are TRBV30 and TRBJ2-1; D unresolved. CDR1 and CDR2 from the germline V gene are GTSNPN and SVGIG (reference sequence). The CDR3 runs 11 residues. The ends were cut back, 2 bases at V and 9 bases at J, with 8 bases in the middle. CDR3 nucleotide sequence: TGTGCCTGGAGTATACGTAGTGAGCAGTTCTTC. Protein product: CAWSIRSEQFF.

The rearrangement links TRBV6-5 to TRBJ1-4; D is uncertain. The CDR3 runs to 11 residues. Looked up from germline, CDR1 is MNHEY and CDR2 is SVGAGI. Trimming removed 10 bases at V and 8 bases at J, with 11 bases between. The CDR3 sequence is CATAFGEKLFF. The CDR3 DNA is TGTGCCACCGCCTTTGGCGAAAAACTGTTTTTT.

This clone was seen a single time. The V call is TRBV4-2, the J call TRBJ2-1; 12 bases match TRBD1. CDR1 LGHNA and CDR2 YNFKEQ come from the germline V gene. This CDR3 spans 15 amino acids. V shed 4 bases and J 7 bases; nucleotides not matched to a gene: 5. CDR3 coding DNA: TGTGCCAGCAGCCCCGGGACAGGGGGCGGGAATGAGCAGTTCTTC. Its protein product is CASSPGTGGGNEQFF.

The rearrangement uses TRBV28 and TRBJ2-3; no clear D gene. CDR1 and CDR2 from the germline V gene are MDHEN and SYDVKM. The V end lost 6 bases, the J end lost 4 bases, and 14 bases lay between the germline ends. The CDR3 is 14 residues long. The CDR3 here is CASSPQLAPDTQYF. The CDR3 DNA sequence: TGTGCCAGCAGCCCTCAACTGGCGCCAGATACGCAGTATTTT.

This chain links TRBV6-6 with TRBJ1-2; D may be TRBD1 (5 bases). The CDR3 covers 13 residues. With 5 bases removed from V and 0 bases from J, the gap between germline ends came to 7 bases. Germline V gene lookup returns CDR1 MNHNY and CDR2 SVGAGI (reference sequence). CDR3 coding DNA: TGTGCCAGCAGTAGAGGGGCTAACTATGGCTACACCTTC. Its translation is CASSRGANYGYTF.

The chain has TRBV28 and TRBJ1-1, with D possibly being TRBD1 (5 bases). This CDR3 comprises 14 residues. The V gene lost 2 bases and the J gene lost 6 bases, with 13 bases spanning the gap. Looked up from germline, CDR1 is MDHEN and CDR2 is SYDVKM. CDR3 amino acids: CASSLTGGIPEAFF. As DNA, the CDR3 is TGTGCCAGCAGTTTAACGGGGGGGATCCCTGAAGCTTTCTTT. The full variable domain, rest sourced from reference TRBV28 and TRBJ1-1, is DVKVTQSSRYLVKRTGEKVFLECVQDMDHENMFWYRQDPGLGLRLIYFSYDVKMKEKGDIPEGYSVSREKKERFSLILESASTNQTSMYLCASSLTGGIPEAFFGQGTRLTVV.

This clone appeared a few times. The chain's CDR3 is CASSLAGGSYEQYF. The DNA for the CDR3 is TGTGCCAGCAGCTTAGCGGGGGGCTCCTACGAGCAGTACTTC. The chain combines TRBV7-2 with TRBJ2-7, with D tentatively TRBD2 (6 bases). The germline gives CDR1 SGHTA, CDR2 FQGNSA. Trimming removed 0 bases from V and 0 bases from J, with 6 bases in between. This CDR3 contains 14 residues.

This clone showed up just a few times. The chain is built from TRBV7-9 and TRBJ2-3, with D tentatively TRBD1 (6 bases). The germline V gene encodes CDR1 SEHNR and CDR2 FQNEAQ (reference sequence). This CDR3 spans 13 amino acids. Deletions cut 3 bases from V and 6 bases from J, with 10 bases between. The CDR3 loop reads CASSFSGGDTQYF. CDR3 DNA sequence: TGTGCCAGCAGCTTTTCTGGGGGCGATACGCAGTATTTT.

V and J are TRBV9 and TRBJ2-5, with 8 positions matching TRBD2. Germline CDR1 reads SGDLS; CDR2 reads YYNGEE. Trimming removed 3 bases from V and 1 base from J; junction bases left unmatched: 5. This CDR3 comprises 15 residues. The DNA of the CDR3 is TGTGCCAGCAGCGCGGGACTAGGGTTCCAAGAGACCCAGTACTTC. It translates to CASSAGLGFQETQYF. Looking up the rest from reference TRBV9 and TRBJ2-5 gives the full variable domain: DSGVTQTPKHLITATGQRVTLRCSPRSGDLSVYWYQQSLDQGLQFLIQYYNGEERAKGNILERFSAQQFPDLHSELNLSSLELGDSALYFCASSAGLGFQETQYFGPGTRLLVL.

The chain has TRBV28 and TRBJ2-5; the D gene is possibly TRBD2 (5 bases). The CDR3 totals 16 residues. Looked up from germline, CDR1 is MDHEN and CDR2 is SYDVKM. Trimming removed 7 bases at V and 4 bases at J, with 22 bases between. CDR3 in DNA: TGTGCCAGCATTGGTTTTGATAGAGGACTGGGAGAGACCCAGTACTTC. Residues: CASIGFDRGLGETQYF.

The chain uses TRBV21-1 and TRBJ2-2; the DNA was not compared with TRBD2, the D call given in the table. TRBV21-1 is shown as a pseudogene. The CDR3 runs 16 residues. The CDR3 DNA reads TGTGCCAGCGACGCTAGCGGGAGTACGAACACCGGGGAGCTGTTTTTT. This codes for CASDASGSTNTGELFF.

This chain links TRBV6-5 with TRBJ2-2; possibly TRBD2 for D (6 bases). The V gene's germline CDR1 is MNHEY and CDR2 SVGAGI. Trimming removed 6 bases at V and 4 bases at J, with 6 bases between. The CDR3 is made up of 12 amino acids. CDR3 sequence (DNA): TGTGCCAGCAGGGAGGGCACCGGGGAGCTGTTTTTT. Amino acid sequence: CASREGTGELFF.

V is TRBV28 and J is TRBJ1-2; the D is unclear. Germline lookup yields CDR1 MDHEN and CDR2 SYDVKM. Trimming shortened V by 4 bases and J by 4 bases, and 10 bases separated the two germline ends. CDR3 length: 13 amino acids. In DNA, the CDR3 is TGTGCCAGCAGTTCCCCCTACTTCTATGGCTACACCTTC. Its protein is CASSSPYFYGYTF.

This clone was seen a handful of times. This chain connects TRBV7-3 to TRBJ2-1; 8 nucleotides agree with TRBD1. Per germline, CDR1 SGHTA and CDR2 FQGTGA. J was trimmed by 13 bases and V by 2 bases; bases with no gene match: 4. This CDR3 is 12 amino acids long. The CDR3 coding sequence is TGTGCCAGCAGCTTAGACAGGGGCGGTCAGTTCTTC. It yields the protein CASSLDRGGQFF.

The chain combines TRBV27 with TRBJ1-5; D not resolved. V was clipped by 3 bases and J by 4 bases, with 7 bases between them. This CDR3 comprises 13 residues. In germline, CDR1 is MNHEY, CDR2 SMNVEV (reference sequence). CDR3 coding DNA: TGTGCCAGCAGTTTTCGCGGAAATCAGCCCCAGCATTTT. Translating it yields CASSFRGNQPQHF.